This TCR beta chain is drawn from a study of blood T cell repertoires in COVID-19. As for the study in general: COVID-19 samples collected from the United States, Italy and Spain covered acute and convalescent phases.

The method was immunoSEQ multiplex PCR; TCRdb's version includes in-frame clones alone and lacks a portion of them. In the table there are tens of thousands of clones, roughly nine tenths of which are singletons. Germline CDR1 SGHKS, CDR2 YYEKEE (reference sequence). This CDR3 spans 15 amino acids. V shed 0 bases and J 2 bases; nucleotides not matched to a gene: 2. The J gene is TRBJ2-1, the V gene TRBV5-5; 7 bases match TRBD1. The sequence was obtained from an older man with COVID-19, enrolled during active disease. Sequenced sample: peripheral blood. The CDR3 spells CASSLEGAPYNEQFF. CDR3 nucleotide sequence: TGTGCCAGCAGCTTGGAGGGGGCCCCCTACAATGAGCAGTTCTTC.